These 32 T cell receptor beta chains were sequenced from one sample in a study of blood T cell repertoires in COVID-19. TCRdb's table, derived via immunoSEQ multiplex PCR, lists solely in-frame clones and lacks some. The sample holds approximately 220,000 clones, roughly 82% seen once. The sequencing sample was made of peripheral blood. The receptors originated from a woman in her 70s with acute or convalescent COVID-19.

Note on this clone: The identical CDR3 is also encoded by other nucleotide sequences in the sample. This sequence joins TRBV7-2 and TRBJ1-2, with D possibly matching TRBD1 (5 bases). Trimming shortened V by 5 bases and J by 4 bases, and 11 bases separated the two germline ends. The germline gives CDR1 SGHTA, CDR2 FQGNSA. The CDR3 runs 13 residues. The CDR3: CASSVTGGYGYTF. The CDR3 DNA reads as TGTGCCAGCAGCGTTACAGGTGGCTATGGCTACACCTTC. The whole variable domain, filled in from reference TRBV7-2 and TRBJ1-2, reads GAGVSQSPSNKVTEKGKDVELRCDPISGHTALYWYRQSLGQGLEFLIYFQGNSAPDKSGLPSDRFSAERTGGSVSTLTIQRTQQEDSAVYLCASSVTGGYGYTFGSGTRLTVV.

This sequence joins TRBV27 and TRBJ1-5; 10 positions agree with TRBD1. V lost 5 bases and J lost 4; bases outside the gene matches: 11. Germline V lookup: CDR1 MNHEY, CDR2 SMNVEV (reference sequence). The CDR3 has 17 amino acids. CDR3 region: CASSRIQTGGGNQPQHF. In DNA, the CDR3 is TGTGCCAGCAGTCGAATTCAGACAGGGGGCGGTAATCAGCCCCAGCATTTT.

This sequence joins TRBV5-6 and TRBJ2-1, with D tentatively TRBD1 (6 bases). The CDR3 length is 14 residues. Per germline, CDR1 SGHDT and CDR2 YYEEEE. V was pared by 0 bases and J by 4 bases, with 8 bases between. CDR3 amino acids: CASSLGQAYNEQFF. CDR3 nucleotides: TGTGCCAGCAGCTTGGGACAGGCTTACAATGAGCAGTTCTTC.

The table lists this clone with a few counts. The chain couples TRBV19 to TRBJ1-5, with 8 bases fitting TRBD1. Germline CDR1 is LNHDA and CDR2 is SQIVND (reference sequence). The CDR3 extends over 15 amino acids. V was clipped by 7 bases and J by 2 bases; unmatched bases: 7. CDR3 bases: TGTGCCAGTACCCTGGACAGGGTTGGCAATCAGCCCCAGCATTTT. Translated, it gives CASTLDRVGNQPQHF.

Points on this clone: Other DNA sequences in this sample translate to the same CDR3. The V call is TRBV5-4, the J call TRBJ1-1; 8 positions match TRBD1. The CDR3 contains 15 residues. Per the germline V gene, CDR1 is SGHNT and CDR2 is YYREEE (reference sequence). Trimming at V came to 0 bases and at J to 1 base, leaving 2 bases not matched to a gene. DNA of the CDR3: TGTGCCAGCAGCTTGGGTCAGGGGGCGAACACTGAAGCTTTCTTT. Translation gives CASSLGQGANTEAFF.

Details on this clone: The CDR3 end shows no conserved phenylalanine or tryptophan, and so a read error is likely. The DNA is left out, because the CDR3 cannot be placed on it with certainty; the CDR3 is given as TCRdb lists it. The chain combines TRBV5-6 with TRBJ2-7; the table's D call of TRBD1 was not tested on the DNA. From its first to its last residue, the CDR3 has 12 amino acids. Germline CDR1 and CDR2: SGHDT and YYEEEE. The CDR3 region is CASSFYRTGTSI.

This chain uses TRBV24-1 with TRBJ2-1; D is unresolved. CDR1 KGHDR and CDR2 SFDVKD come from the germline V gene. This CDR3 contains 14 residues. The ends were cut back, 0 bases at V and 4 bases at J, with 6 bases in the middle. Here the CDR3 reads CATSDLPRYNEQFF. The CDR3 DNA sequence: TGTGCCACCAGTGATTTGCCGCGTTACAATGAGCAGTTCTTC.

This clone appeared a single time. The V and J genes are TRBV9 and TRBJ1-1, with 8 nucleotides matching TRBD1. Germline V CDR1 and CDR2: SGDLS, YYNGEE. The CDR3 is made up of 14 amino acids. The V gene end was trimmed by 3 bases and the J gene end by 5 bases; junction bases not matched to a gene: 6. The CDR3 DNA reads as TGTGCCAGCAGCGCTCAGGGGGCGCGGACTGAAGCTTTCTTT. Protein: CASSAQGARTEAFF.

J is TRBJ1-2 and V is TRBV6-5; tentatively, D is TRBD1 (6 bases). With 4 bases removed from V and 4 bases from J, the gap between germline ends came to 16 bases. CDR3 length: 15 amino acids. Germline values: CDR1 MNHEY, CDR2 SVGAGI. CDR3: CASSSLGGLGYGYTF. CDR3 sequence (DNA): TGTGCCAGCAGTTCCCTAGGGGGTTTGGGCTATGGCTACACCTTC.

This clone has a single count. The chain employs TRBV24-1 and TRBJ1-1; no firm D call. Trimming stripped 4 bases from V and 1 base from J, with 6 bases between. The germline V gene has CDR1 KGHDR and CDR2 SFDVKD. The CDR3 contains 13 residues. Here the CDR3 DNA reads TGTGCCACCAGTGACCCACAGAACACTGAAGCTTTCTTT. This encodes CATSDPQNTEAFF.

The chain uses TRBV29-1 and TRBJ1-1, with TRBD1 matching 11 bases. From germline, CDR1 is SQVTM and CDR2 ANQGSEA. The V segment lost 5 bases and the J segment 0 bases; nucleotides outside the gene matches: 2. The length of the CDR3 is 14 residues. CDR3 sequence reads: CSVRTGGMNTEAFF. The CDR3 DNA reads TGCAGCGTTAGGACAGGGGGCATGAACACTGAAGCTTTCTTT.

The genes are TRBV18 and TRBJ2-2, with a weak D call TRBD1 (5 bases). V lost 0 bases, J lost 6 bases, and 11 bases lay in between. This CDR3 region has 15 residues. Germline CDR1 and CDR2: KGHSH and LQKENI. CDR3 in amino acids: CASSPPGIGAGELFF. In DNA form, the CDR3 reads TGTGCCAGCTCACCACCTGGGATAGGGGCCGGGGAGCTGTTTTTT. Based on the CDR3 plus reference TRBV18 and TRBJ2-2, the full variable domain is NAGVMQNPRHLVRRRGQEARLRCSPMKGHSHVYWYRQLPEEGLKFMVYLQKENIIDESGMPKERFSAEFPKEGPSILRIQQVVRGDSAAYFCASSPPGIGAGELFFGEGSRLTVL.

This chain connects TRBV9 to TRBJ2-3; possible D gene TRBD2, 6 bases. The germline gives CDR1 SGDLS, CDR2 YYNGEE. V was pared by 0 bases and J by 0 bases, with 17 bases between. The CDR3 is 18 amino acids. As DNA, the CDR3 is TGTGCCAGCAGCGTAGAGGGTACTGGCGGGGCTAGCACAGATACGCAGTATTTT. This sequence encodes CASSVEGTGGASTDTQYF. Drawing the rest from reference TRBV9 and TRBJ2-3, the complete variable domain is DSGVTQTPKHLITATGQRVTLRCSPRSGDLSVYWYQQSLDQGLQFLIQYYNGEERAKGNILERFSAQQFPDLHSELNLSSLELGDSALYFCASSVEGTGGASTDTQYFGPGTRLTVL.

Here the CDR3 DNA reads TGTGCCAGCAGTTACAGGGGTGGTAGCAATCAGCCCCAGCATTTT. This translates into CASSYRGGSNQPQHF. The rearrangement uses TRBV6-5 and TRBJ1-5, with a weak D call TRBD1 (5 bases). V dropped 2 bases and J dropped 0 bases, with 8 bases sitting between them. The CDR3 sequence is 15 residues long. In germline, CDR1 is MNHEY, CDR2 SVGAGI.

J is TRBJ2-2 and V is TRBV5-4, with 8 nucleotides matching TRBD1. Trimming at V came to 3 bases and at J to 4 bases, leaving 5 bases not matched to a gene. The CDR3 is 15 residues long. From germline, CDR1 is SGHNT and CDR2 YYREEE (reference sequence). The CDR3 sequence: CASSSRGQITGELFF. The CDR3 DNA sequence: TGTGCCAGCAGCTCCAGGGGGCAGATCACCGGGGAGCTGTTTTTT. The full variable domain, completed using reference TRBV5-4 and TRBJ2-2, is ETGVTQSPTHLIKTRGQQVTLRCSSQSGHNTVSWYQQALGQGPQFIFQYYREEENGRGNFPPRFSGLQFPNYSSELNVNALELDDSALYLCASSSRGQITGELFFGEGSRLTVL.

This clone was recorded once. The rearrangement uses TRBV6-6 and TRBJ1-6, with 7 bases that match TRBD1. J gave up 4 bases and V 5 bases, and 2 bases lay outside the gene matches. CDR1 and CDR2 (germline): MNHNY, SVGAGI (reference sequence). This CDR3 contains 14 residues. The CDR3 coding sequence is TGTGCCAGCAGTCCACAGGGGTATAATTCACCCCTCCACTTT. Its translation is CASSPQGYNSPLHF.

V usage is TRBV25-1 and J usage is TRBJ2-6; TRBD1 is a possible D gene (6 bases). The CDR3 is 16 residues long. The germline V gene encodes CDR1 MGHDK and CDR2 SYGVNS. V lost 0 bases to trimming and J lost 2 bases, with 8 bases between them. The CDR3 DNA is TGTGCCAGCAGTGAATATTGGACAGCTGGGGCCAACGTCCTGACTTTC. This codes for CASSEYWTAGANVLTF.

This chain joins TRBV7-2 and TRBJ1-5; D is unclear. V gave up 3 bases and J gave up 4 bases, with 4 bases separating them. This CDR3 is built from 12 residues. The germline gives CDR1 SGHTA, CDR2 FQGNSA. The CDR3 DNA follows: TGTGCCAGCAGCTTCATGAATCAGCCCCAGCATTTT. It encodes CASSFMNQPQHF.

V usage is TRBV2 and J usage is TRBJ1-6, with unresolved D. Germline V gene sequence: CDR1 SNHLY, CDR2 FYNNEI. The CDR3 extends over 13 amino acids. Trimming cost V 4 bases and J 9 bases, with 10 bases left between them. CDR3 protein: CASSGSSSSPLHF. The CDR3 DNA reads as TGTGCCAGCAGTGGATCCTCTAGTTCACCCCTCCACTTT.

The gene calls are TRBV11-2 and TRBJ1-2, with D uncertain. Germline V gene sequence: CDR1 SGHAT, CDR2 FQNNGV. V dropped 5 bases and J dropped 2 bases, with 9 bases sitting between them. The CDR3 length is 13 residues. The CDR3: CASSREVNYGYTF. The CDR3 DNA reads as TGTGCCAGCAGCCGGGAAGTCAACTATGGCTACACCTTC.

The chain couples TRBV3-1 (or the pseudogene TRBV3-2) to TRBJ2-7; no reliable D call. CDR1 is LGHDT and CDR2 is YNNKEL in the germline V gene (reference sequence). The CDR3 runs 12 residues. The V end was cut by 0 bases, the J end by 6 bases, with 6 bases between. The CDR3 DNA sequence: TGTGCCAGCAGCCAAGAACCGGTCGAGCAGTACTTC. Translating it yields CASSQEPVEQYF.

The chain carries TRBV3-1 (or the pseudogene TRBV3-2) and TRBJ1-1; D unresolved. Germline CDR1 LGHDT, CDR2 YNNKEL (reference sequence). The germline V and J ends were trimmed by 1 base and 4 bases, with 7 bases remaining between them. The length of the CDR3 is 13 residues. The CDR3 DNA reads TGTGCCAGCAGCCAAGTAAGCTCCACTGAAGCTTTCTTT. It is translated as CASSQVSSTEAFF.

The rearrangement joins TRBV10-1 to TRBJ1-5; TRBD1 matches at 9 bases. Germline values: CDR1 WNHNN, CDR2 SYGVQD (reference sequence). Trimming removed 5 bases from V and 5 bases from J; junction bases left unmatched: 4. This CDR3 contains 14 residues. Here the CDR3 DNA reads TGCGCCAGCAGTACAGGGGGCATTGATCAGCCCCAGCATTTT. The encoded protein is CASSTGGIDQPQHF.

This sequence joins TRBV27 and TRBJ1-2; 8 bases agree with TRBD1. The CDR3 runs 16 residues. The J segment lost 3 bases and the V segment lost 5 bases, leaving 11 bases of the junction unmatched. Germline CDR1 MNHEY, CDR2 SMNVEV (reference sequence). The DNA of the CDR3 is TGTGCCAGCAGTACCACCCGCCCAGGGGGCTACTATGGCTACACCTTC. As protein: CASSTTRPGGYYGYTF.

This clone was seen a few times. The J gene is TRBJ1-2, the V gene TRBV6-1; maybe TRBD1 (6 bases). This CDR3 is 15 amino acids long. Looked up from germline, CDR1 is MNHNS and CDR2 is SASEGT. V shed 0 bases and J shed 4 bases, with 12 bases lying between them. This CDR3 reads CASSEAYRTVYGYTF. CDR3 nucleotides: TGTGCCAGCAGTGAAGCGTACCGGACAGTCTATGGCTACACCTTC.

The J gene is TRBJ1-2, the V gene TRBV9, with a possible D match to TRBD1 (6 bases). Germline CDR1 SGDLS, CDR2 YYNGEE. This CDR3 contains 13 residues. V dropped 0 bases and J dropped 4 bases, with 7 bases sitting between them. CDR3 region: CASSVGGGYGYTF. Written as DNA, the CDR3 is TGTGCCAGCAGCGTAGGAGGGGGCTATGGCTACACCTTC.

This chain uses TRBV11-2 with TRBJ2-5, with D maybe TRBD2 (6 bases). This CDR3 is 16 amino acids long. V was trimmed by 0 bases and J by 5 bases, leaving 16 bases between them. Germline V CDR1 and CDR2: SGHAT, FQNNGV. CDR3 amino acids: CASSLEIYRGSETQYF. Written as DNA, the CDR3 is TGTGCCAGCAGCTTAGAAATATACCGGGGGTCGGAGACCCAGTACTTC.

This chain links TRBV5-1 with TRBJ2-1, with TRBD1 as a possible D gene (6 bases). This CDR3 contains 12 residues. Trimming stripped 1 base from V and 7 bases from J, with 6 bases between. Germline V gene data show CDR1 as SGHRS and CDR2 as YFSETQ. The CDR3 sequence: CASSLTGNEQFF. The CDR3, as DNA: TGCGCCAGCAGCTTGACAGGGAATGAGCAGTTCTTC.

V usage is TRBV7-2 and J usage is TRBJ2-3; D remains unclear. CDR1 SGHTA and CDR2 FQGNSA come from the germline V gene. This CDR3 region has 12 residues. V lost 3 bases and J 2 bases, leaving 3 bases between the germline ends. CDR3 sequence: CASSFSTDTQYF. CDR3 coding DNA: TGTGCCAGCAGCTTCTCCACAGATACGCAGTATTTT.

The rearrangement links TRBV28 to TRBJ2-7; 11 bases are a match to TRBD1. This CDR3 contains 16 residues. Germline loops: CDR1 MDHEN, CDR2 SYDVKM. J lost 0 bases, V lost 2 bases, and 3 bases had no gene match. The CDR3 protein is CASSLLGTGGSYEQYF. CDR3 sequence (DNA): TGTGCCAGCAGTTTACTTGGGACAGGGGGCTCCTACGAGCAGTACTTC.

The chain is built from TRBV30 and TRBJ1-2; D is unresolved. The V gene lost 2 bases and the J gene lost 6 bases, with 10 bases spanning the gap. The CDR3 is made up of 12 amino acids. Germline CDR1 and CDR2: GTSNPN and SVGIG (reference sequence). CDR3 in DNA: TGTGCCTGGAGTCTACAGTTCCATGGCTACACCTTC. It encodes CAWSLQFHGYTF.

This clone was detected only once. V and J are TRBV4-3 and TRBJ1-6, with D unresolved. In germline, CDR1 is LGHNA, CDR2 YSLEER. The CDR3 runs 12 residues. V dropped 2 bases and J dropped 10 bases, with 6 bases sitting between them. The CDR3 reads CASSQRSSPLHF. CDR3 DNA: TGCGCCAGCAGCCAACGGTCATCACCCCTCCACTTT.